This T cell receptor (beta chain) is from a study of OX40 agonist ivuxolimab in advanced cancers. Deletions cut 9 bases from V and 1 base from J, with 1 base between. The CDR3 runs 9 residues. Germline CDR1 is MNHNY and CDR2 is SVGAGI (reference sequence). Sequenced by immunoSEQ multiplex PCR; TCRdb stores in-frame clones only, minus some. The sample lists roughly 34,000 clones; approximately 80% were seen once. The source of this sequence is an adult with an advanced solid tumor such as melanoma, head and neck, liver or kidney cancer. The chain carries TRBV6-6 and TRBJ2-7; no clear D gene. Sequences were derived from CD4+ or CD8+ T cells sorted from blood, sampled in a trial of the OX40 agonist ivuxolimab. This chain's CDR3 is CASSYEQYF. DNA for the CDR3: TGTGCCAGTTCCTACGAGCAGTACTTC.